The 14 T cell receptor beta chains given below trace back to one sample, sequenced in a study of kidney transplant recipient with SARS-CoV-2 infection. Using its own MiXCR run on the reads, TCRdb lists one record per CDR3 protein. The sample lists 200,000 to 300,000 distinct CDR3 sequences, around 28% occurring once. The starting material was a blood sample, obtained at baseline and on day 111 from a kidney transplant recipient. The receptors come from a male patient aged 25 to 39 who had COVID-19 and was a kidney transplant recipient. Some T cells may have come from the graft donor.

The chain recombines TRBV18 with TRBJ2-1, with TRBD1 matching over 9 bases. This CDR3 is 16 amino acids long. Germline V lookup: CDR1 KGHSH, CDR2 LQKENI. V shed 6 bases, J shed 7 bases, and the junction held 13 bases outside the gene matches. Here the CDR3 reads CASSASTGGRFNEQFF. CDR3 nucleotides: TGTGCCAGCTCGGCGTCGACAGGGGGGAGGTTTAATGAGCAGTTCTTC.

This chain connects TRBV7-2 to TRBJ2-5; D gene uncertain. Germline V gene sequence: CDR1 SGHTA, CDR2 FQGNSA. V was shortened by 3 bases and J by 4 bases, with 9 bases between the two germline ends. The CDR3 loop spans 13 amino acids. The CDR3 reads CASSFSLGETQYF. In DNA form, the CDR3 reads TGTGCCAGCAGCTTTTCCCTGGGAGAGACCCAGTACTTC.

This clonotype has ten or more counts. The chain links TRBV7-2 to TRBJ2-5; 7 nucleotides match TRBD2. The CDR3 is 15 residues long. The V gene end was trimmed by 7 bases and the J gene end by 3 bases; junction bases not matched to a gene: 11. CDR1 and CDR2 (germline): SGHTA, FQGNSA. CDR3 sequence: CASNPPGLPEETQYF. CDR3 nucleotide sequence: TGTGCCAGCAACCCTCCGGGACTACCAGAAGAGACCCAGTACTTC.

This clonotype has ten or more counts. The chain links TRBV9 to TRBJ1-4; possible D gene TRBD1, 6 bases. Trimming took off 0 bases at V and 0 bases at J, with 6 bases between the two ends. Germline V lookup: CDR1 SGDLS, CDR2 YYNGEE. CDR3 size: 15 residues. The CDR3 DNA follows: TGTGCCAGCAGCGTAGGACAGGCAACTAATGAAAAACTGTTTTTT. Its translation is CASSVGQATNEKLFF.

As concerns this clonotype: One end of the junction does not line up with germline, which may come from a read error. The chain links TRBV11-2 to TRBJ2-1; possibly TRBD2 for D (5 bases). Germline V gene sequence: CDR1 SGHAT, CDR2 FQNNGV. CDR3 size: 16 residues. The CDR3 DNA is TGTACCAGCAGCTTAGAGTTGGGAGCCTCCTACAATGAGCAGTTCTTC. This codes for CTSSLELGASYNEQFF.

This clonotype came up many times. The rearrangement uses TRBV6-2 or TRBV6-3 and TRBJ1-2; D is perhaps TRBD1 (6 bases). From germline, CDR1 is MNHEY and CDR2 SVGEGT. The CDR3 loop spans 15 amino acids. The germline V and J ends were trimmed by 0 bases and 7 bases, with 15 bases remaining between them. This CDR3 reads CASSYSLQGGLGYTF. CDR3 coding DNA: TGTGCCAGCAGTTACTCGTTACAGGGAGGGCTTGGCTACACCTTC.

This clonotype was detected many times. The V gene is TRBV7-9, the J gene TRBJ2-7; D call uncertain. The CDR3 runs 13 residues. CDR1 is SEHNR, CDR2 FQNEAQ, per germline (reference sequence). Deletions cut 4 bases from V and 7 bases from J, with 14 bases between. CDR3 bases: TGTGCCAGCAGCTCGTTCTCCGAAGGGGAGCAGTACTTC. This translates into CASSSFSEGEQYF.

This clonotype was seen many times. The chain has TRBV27 and TRBJ2-1; 13 bases are shared with TRBD2. Trimming removed 2 bases from V and 7 bases from J; junction bases left unmatched: 5. Germline CDR1 MNHEY, CDR2 SMNVEV (reference sequence). The CDR3 is 16 residues long. The chain's CDR3 is CASSLTSGRALNEQFF. The CDR3 DNA reads as TGTGCCAGCAGTTTAACTAGCGGGAGGGCCCTGAATGAGCAGTTCTTC.

This clonotype appeared many times. This chain connects TRBV7-9 to TRBJ2-5; TRBD1 agrees at 10 bases. This CDR3 is 15 amino acids long. Germline-derived CDR1 and CDR2 are SEHNR and FQNEAQ (reference sequence). The V and J ends lost 5 bases and 5 bases, in that order; junction bases with no gene match: 8. The CDR3 nucleotides are TGTGCCAGCAGCCCCCAAGACAGGGGGCCCGAGACCCAGTACTTC. Translating gives CASSPQDRGPETQYF.

This clonotype was counted at least ten times. The chain combines TRBV9 with TRBJ1-4, with unresolved D. Germline V gives CDR1 SGDLS, CDR2 YYNGEE. The CDR3 totals 13 residues. V dropped 0 bases and J dropped 10 bases, with 10 bases sitting between them. The CDR3 DNA follows: TGTGCCAGCAGCGTAGCTACGCGGGGAAAACTGTTTTTT. Its translation: CASSVATRGKLFF.

As for this clonotype: This could be a read error, since a much larger clone is one nucleotide away. V usage is TRBV6-6 and J usage is TRBJ1-1, with unresolved D. This CDR3 has 15 amino acids. V gave up 7 bases and J gave up 4 bases, with 19 bases separating them. Germline-derived CDR1 and CDR2 are MNHNY and SVGAGI (reference sequence). The CDR3 DNA sequence: TGTGCCAGCATGGAGCAGGCGCGTCTTAGCACTGAAGCTTTCTTT. Its translation is CASMEQARLSTEAFF.

This clonotype was observed at least ten times. The chain recombines TRBV7-8 with TRBJ1-2; D unclear. Trimming took 2 bases from V and 4 from J, leaving 20 bases between them. Germline lookup yields CDR1 SGHVS and CDR2 FQNEAQ. This CDR3 has 17 residues. CDR3 nucleotides: TGTGCCAGCAGCTTAATTTCGTTTACCCGAAAGACCTATGGCTACACCTTC. Translation gives CASSLISFTRKTYGYTF.

For this clonotype: A much larger clone differs from this one at a single base, so this may be a read error. This rearrangement joins TRBV19 to TRBJ1-2; D not resolved. This CDR3 has 11 residues. Looked up from germline, CDR1 is LNHDA and CDR2 is SQIVND (reference sequence). Trimming removed 5 bases from V and 10 bases from J, with 11 bases in between. The CDR3 DNA is TGTGCCAGTAGTGTCAATGTGCACTACACCTTC. This gives the protein CASSVNVHYTF.

In this sample, this clonotype turned up many times. The V and J genes are TRBV12-3 or TRBV12-4 and TRBJ1-2; TRBD1 is a possible D gene (5 bases). CDR3 length: 17 amino acids. V lost 5 bases and J 4 bases, leaving 23 bases between the germline ends. In DNA, the CDR3 is TGTGCCAGCAGTGACTTTGACAGCTTCCGAAAGACCTATGGCTACACCTTC. Its protein is CASSDFDSFRKTYGYTF.